This TCR beta chain was captured in a study of T-cell memory formation after mild COVID-19. This clonotype was recorded a few times. Using its own MiXCR run on the 5' RACE reads, TCRdb lists one record per CDR3 protein. The table has more than 75,000 distinct CDR3 sequences, approximately 25% seen once. CDR3 length: 13 amino acids. Germline CDR1 is DFQATT and CDR2 is SNEGSKA (reference sequence). Trimming took 1 base from V and 4 from J; bases not matched to a gene: 3. The specimen sequenced was PBMCs or a T cell subset sorted from them (not recorded which). The origin of this receptor is a young man who had mild COVID-19 (a few samples of this study predate the infection). Cell type and time point are not known. The rearrangement links TRBV20-1 to TRBJ1-1, with TRBD1 matching over 7 bases. The CDR3 DNA reads as TGCAGTGCTAGAGGGGCAGGGGGCACTGAAGCTTTCTTT. This codes for CSARGAGGTEAFF.